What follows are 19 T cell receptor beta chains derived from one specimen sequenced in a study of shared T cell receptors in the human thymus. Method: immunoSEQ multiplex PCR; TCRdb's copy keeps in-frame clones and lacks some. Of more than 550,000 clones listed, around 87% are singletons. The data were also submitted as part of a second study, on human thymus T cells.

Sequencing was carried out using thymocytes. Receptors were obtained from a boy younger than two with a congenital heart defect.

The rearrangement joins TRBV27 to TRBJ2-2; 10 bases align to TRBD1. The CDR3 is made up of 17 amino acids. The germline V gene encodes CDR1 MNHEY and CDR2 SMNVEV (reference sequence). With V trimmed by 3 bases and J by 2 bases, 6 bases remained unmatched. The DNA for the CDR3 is TGTGCCAGCAGTTTTGGGGGACAGGGGCCTAACACCGGGGAGCTGTTTTTT. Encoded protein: CASSFGGQGPNTGELFF.

The CDR3 DNA is TGTGCCAGCAGCTTAGTAGGAGGAAAAAGCACAGATACGCAGTATTTT. As protein: CASSLVGGKSTDTQYF. V and J are TRBV11-2 and TRBJ2-3; weak D call: TRBD2 (5 bases). V was trimmed by 1 base and J by 0 bases, leaving 11 bases between them. Germline CDR1 SGHAT, CDR2 FQNNGV. CDR3 length: 16 amino acids.

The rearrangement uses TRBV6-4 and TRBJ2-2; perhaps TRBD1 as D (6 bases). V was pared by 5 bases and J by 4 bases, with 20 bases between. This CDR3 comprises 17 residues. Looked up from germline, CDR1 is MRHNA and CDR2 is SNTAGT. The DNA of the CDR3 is TGTGCCAGCAGTCCCCACTCGGACAGTGGGTTCACCGGGGAGCTGTTTTTT. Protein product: CASSPHSDSGFTGELFF.

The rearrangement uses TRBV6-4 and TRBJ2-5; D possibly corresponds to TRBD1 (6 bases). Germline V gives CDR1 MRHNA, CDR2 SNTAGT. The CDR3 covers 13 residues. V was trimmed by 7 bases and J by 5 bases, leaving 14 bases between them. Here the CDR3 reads CASTGRGVETQYF. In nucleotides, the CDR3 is TGTGCCAGCACTGGCAGGGGTGTGGAGACCCAGTACTTC.

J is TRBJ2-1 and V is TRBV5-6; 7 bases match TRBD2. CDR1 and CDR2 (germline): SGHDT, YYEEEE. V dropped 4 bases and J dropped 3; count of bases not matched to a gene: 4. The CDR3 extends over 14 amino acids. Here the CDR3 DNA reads TGTGCCAGCAGCGGAGCGGGGAACTACAATGAGCAGTTCTTC. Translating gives CASSGAGNYNEQFF.

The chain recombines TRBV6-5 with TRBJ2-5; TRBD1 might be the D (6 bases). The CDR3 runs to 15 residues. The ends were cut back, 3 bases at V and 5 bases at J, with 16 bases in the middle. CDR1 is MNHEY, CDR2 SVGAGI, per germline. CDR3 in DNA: TGTGCCAGCAGTTATTACCGAACAGGGAAGGAGACCCAGTACTTC. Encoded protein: CASSYYRTGKETQYF.

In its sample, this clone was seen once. The CDR3, as DNA: TGTGCCAGCAGTGGAGACAGGGAGGATACCTTC. Protein: CASSGDREDTF. J is TRBJ1-2 and V is TRBV2, with 7 bases aligning to TRBD1. Unmatched junction bases numbered 7, after V lost 4 bases and J lost 14 bases. This CDR3 is built from 11 residues. CDR1 and CDR2 (germline): SNHLY, FYNNEI.

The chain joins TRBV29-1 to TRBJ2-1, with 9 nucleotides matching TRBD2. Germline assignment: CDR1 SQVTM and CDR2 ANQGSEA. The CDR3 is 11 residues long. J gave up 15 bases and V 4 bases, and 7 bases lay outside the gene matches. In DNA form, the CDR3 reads TGCAGCGTTGCGGACCCGGGACTAGCGTTCTTC. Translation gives CSVADPGLAFF.

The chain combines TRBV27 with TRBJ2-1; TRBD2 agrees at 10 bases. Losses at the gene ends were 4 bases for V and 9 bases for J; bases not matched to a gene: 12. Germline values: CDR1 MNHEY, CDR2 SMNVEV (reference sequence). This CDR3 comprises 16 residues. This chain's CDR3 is CASSSTSGKGLGEQFF. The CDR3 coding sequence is TGTGCCAGCAGTTCAACTAGCGGGAAAGGTTTGGGTGAGCAGTTCTTC.

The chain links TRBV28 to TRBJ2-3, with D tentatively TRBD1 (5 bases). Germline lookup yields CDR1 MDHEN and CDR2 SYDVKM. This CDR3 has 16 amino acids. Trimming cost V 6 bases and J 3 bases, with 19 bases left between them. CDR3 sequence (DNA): TGTGCCAGCAGCCCGGGTCGCAGGGCCGAGACAGATACGCAGTATTTT. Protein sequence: CASSPGRRAETDTQYF.

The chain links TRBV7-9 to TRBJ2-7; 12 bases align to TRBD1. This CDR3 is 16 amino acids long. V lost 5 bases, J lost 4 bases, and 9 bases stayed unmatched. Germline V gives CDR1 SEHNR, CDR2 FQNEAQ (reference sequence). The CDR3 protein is CASSAPGQGAKYEQYF. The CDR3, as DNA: TGTGCCAGCAGCGCCCCGGGACAGGGGGCAAAATACGAGCAGTACTTC.

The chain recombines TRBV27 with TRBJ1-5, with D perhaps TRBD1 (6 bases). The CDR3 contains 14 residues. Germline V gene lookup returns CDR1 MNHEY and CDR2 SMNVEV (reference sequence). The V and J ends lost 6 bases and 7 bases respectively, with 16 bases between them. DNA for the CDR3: TGTGCCAGCAGCCCCATACGGGGGGCCCAGCCCCAGCATTTT. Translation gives CASSPIRGAQPQHF.

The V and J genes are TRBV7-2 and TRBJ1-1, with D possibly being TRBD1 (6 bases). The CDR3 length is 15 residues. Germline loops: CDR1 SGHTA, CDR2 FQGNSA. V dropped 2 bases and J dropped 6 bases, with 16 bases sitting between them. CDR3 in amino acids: CASSLSTGIRSEAFF. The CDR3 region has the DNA TGTGCCAGCAGCTTATCAACAGGGATCCGGTCTGAAGCTTTCTTT.

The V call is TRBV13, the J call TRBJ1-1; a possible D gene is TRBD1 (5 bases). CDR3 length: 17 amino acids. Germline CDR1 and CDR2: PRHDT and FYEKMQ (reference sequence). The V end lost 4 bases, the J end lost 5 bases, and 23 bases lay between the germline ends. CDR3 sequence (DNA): TGTGCCAGCAGCTCCCCTGGGACTAGGGGACCCAGTACTGAAGCTTTCTTT. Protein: CASSSPGTRGPSTEAFF.

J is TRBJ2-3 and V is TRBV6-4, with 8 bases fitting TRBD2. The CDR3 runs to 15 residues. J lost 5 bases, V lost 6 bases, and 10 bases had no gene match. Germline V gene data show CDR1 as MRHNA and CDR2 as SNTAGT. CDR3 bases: TGTGCCAGCAGAAAGCGGGAGATGGGGTTAGATACGCAGTATTTT. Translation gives CASRKREMGLDTQYF.

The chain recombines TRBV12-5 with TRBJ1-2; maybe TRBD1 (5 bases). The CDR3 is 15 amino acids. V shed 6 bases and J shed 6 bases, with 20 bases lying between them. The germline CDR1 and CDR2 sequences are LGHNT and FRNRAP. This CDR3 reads CASGHSGGRDDGYTF. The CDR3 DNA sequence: TGTGCTAGTGGCCACTCCGGGGGACGGGATGATGGCTACACCTTC.

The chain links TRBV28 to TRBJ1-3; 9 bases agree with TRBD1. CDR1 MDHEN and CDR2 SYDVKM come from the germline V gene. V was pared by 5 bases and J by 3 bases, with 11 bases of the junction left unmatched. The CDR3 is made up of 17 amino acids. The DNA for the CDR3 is TGTGCCAGCAGTCTTCAGGGACAGGGAGGCGGTGGAAACACCATATATTTT. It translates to CASSLQGQGGGGNTIYF.

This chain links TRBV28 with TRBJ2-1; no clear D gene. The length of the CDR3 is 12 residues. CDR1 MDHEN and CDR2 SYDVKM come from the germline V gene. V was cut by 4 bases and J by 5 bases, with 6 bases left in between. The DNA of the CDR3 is TGTGCCAGCAGTTGTAGAAACAATGAGCAGTTCTTC. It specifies CASSCRNNEQFF.

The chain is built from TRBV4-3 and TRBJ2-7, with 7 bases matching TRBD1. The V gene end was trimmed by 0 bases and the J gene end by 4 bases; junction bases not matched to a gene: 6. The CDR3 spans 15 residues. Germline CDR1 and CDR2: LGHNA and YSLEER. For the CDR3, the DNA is TGCGCCAGCAGCCAAGACTGGGACAGTACTTACGAGCAGTACTTC. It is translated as CASSQDWDSTYEQYF.